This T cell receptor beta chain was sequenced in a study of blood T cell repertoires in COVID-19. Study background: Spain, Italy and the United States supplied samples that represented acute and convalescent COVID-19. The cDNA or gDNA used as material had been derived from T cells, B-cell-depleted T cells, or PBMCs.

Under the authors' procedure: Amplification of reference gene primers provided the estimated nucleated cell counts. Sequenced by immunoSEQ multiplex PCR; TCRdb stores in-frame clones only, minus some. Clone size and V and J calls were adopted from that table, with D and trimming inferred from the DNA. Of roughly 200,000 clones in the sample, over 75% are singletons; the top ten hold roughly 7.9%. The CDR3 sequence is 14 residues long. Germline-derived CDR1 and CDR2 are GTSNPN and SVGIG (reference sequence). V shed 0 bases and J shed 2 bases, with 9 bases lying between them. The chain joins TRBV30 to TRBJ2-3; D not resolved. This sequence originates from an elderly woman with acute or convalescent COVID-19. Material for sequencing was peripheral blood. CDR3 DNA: TGTGCCTGGAGTGTACAGTATGACACAGATACGCAGTATTTT. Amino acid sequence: CAWSVQYDTDTQYF.